These T cell receptor beta chains were read from a single sample in a study of cytotoxic CD8 clonotypes in ibrutinib-treated CLL. Produced via immunoSEQ multiplex PCR; TCRdb's table is partial and in-frame only. This sample has 150,000 or so clones, with approximately 81% found just once. Sequencing was performed on PBMCs, taken after 12 months of ibrutinib treatment. These receptors all come from a human donor with chronic lymphocytic leukemia. CDR3s leave out the opening cysteine and the closing phenylalanine or tryptophan. Fields, in order: CDR3 protein, clone size, CDR3 length, D gene, J gene, V gene. The D gene is left open where the match is weak. Where a row states a size, it is once, few, many or the class of an expanded clone; other rows omit it.

ASSVDWGRETQY,.,12,.,TRBJ2-5,TRBV9
ASRSDRGPTDTQY,.,13,TRBD1,TRBJ2-3,TRBV7-2
ASSRELHYEQY,.,11,.,TRBJ2-7,TRBV6-5
ASSFSGLDEQY,.,11,.,TRBJ2-7,TRBV28
ASSDGDRTGLAKNIQY,.,16,.,TRBJ2-4,TRBV6-4
ASSPGGQSYEQY,.,12,.,TRBJ2-7,TRBV18
AISEQGARDTEAF,.,13,TRBD1,TRBJ1-1,TRBV10-3
ASMDSHYGYT,few,10,.,TRBJ1-2,TRBV28
ASSPQGGELF,few,10,.,TRBJ2-2,TRBV10-2
ASSQTGVNYGYT,.,12,.,TRBJ1-2,TRBV6-1
ASGSATYT,.,8,.,TRBJ1-2,TRBV12-5
ASRVASTDTQY,.,11,.,TRBJ2-3,TRBV6-1
ASSLFGSETQY,.,11,.,TRBJ2-5,TRBV7-2
ASSQDPWGAQY,.,11,.,TRBJ2-5,TRBV4-1
ASSLAFAVLTNTEAF,.,15,.,TRBJ1-1,TRBV7-8
ASSLLFLTGGLRNNEQF,.,17,TRBD2,TRBJ2-1,TRBV7-2
ASSLEPSTDTQY,.,12,.,TRBJ2-3,TRBV7-9
ASSLQLAGETQY,.,12,.,TRBJ2-5,TRBV5-1
ASSQMTGALDTQY,.,13,TRBD1,TRBJ2-3,TRBV7-2
ASSLRLAGGGAGELF,once,15,TRBD2,TRBJ2-2,TRBV7-2
AWSVTSGTGEINYGYT,.,16,TRBD1,TRBJ1-2,TRBV30
ASSEPGLAGVFEQF,once,14,TRBD2,TRBJ2-1,TRBV2
ASSQAGQITNYGYT,.,14,.,TRBJ1-2,TRBV4-1
ASSLAGGAAANYGYT,.,15,.,TRBJ1-2,TRBV5-5
ASRGTGANEQY,.,11,TRBD1,TRBJ2-7,TRBV27
ASSLLLNRNSGNTIY,.,15,.,TRBJ1-3,TRBV7-2
ASSMGVDTEAF,.,11,.,TRBJ1-1,TRBV19
SVVWAGSSYEQY,.,12,.,TRBJ2-7,TRBV29-1
ASSSRRTGVIYGYT,.,14,TRBD1,TRBJ1-2,TRBV28
ASGETQY,.,7,.,TRBJ2-5,TRBV12-5
ASSEGVLGPGYT,.,12,.,TRBJ1-2,TRBV6-1
ASSRIQEEQY,.,10,.,TRBJ2-7,TRBV5-4
ASRMASTQETQY,.,12,.,TRBJ2-5,TRBV6-1
ASSVVPGTQYTGELF,.,15,.,TRBJ2-2,TRBV9
SVKKGVVNTEAF,.,12,.,TRBJ1-1,TRBV29-1
ASKSGLAGVYEQY,.,13,TRBD2,TRBJ2-7,TRBV6-6
ASSPAGQGSITEAF,few,14,TRBD1,TRBJ1-1,TRBV7-9
ASSPDGEYGYT,.,11,.,TRBJ1-2,TRBV7-9
ASSQVPSGGWIKNTGELF,.,18,TRBD2,TRBJ2-2,TRBV4-2
ASTPRGTGGITDTQY,.,15,TRBD1,TRBJ2-3,TRBV2
ASSIGQATYEQY,.,12,TRBD1,TRBJ2-7,TRBV7-6
ASSGSSGITSTDTQY,.,15,TRBD2,TRBJ2-3,TRBV2